The rows below give T cell receptor beta chains drawn from one sample of a study of Ad26.COV2.S vaccination and SARS-CoV-2 variants. TCRdb keeps only in-frame clones here, not all; method: immunoSEQ multiplex PCR. The profile shows about 350,000 clones, approximately 86% of them singletons. The sequences come from peripheral blood, collected in a trial of Ad26.COV2.S vaccine versus placebo. These receptors all come from a person aged 18-65 years who received the Ad26.COV2.S COVID-19 vaccine or a placebo. CDR3s include the opening cysteine and the closing phenylalanine or tryptophan. Each record gives: clone size, J gene, V gene, D gene, CDR3 DNA, CDR3 protein. The D gene is left open where the match is weak. A clone size is listed for some rows: how often the clone was seen (once, few, many), or a class if it is expanded.

>-|TRBJ1-1|TRBV28|-
TGTGCCAGCAGTACAGGGCGAACTGAAGCTTTCTTT
CASSTGRTEAFF
>-|TRBJ2-1|TRBV6-4|-
TGTGCCAGCAGTGACTCGGGGTCCGTCAAATACAATGAGCAGTTCTTC
CASSDSGSVKYNEQFF
>-|TRBJ2-7|TRBV30|-
TGTGCCTGGAGTGTAAGTGCATCCGGGCAGTACTTC
CAWSVSASGQYF
>-|TRBJ2-7|TRBV7-2|TRBD1
TGTGCCAGCAGCTTAGGTGGGACAGTTACCTACGAGCAGTACTTC
CASSLGGTVTYEQYF
>few|TRBJ1-5|TRBV24-1|-
TGTGCGGTTGGGGCCCGGCAGCCCCAGCATTTT
CAVGARQPQHF
>-|TRBJ1-6|TRBV27|-
TGTGCCAGCAGGCTACAGGGAATTTCACCCCTCCACTTT
CASRLQGISPLHF
>-|TRBJ2-7|TRBV7-2|-
TGTGCCAGCAGCTTAGAGGCGAGGAGCCACGAGCAGTACTTC
CASSLEARSHEQYF
>-|TRBJ2-3|TRBV4-2|TRBD2
TGTGCCAGCACTACAAGCGGGAGTAGCGGAGATACGCAGTATTTT
CASTTSGSSGDTQYF
>-|TRBJ2-3|TRBV7-9|-
TGTGCCAGCAGCCCCCACTTCACAGATACGCAGTATTTT
CASSPHFTDTQYF
>-|TRBJ1-1|TRBV18|-
TGTGCCAGCTCAACCGGGGCAGAAGCTTTCTTT
CASSTGAEAFF
>-|TRBJ1-2|TRBV6-2/TRBV6-3|TRBD1
TGTGCCAGCAGTTACTCGATATCGTCGGACAGGGTTGGGTATGGCTACACCTTC
CASSYSISSDRVGYGYTF
>-|TRBJ2-1|TRBV13|-
TGTGCCAGCAGCCCTAGCCCGAGCTCCTACAATGAGCAGTTCTTC
CASSPSPSSYNEQFF
>-|TRBJ1-6|TRBV11-2|-
TGTGCCAGCAGCCGACCACTCCTCCACTTT
CASSRPLLHF
>-|TRBJ2-5|TRBV11-2|TRBD1
TGTGCCAGCAGCCTGGACAGGGGGCAAGAGACCCAGTACTTC
CASSLDRGQETQYF
>-|TRBJ2-7|TRBV23-1|-
TGCGCCAGCAGTCAGACTTGGGTTATCCACGAGCAGTACTTC
CASSQTWVIHEQYF
>many|TRBJ1-3|TRBV28|-
TGTGCCAGCACCTCCGTGGTTTTGGGCTTCTCTGGAAACACCATATATTTT
CASTSVVLGFSGNTIYF
>once|TRBJ1-5|TRBV28|-
TGTGCCAGCAGTTTAAAGGTCCGCGGGCAGCCCCAGCATTTT
CASSLKVRGQPQHF
>-|TRBJ2-4|TRBV7-2|TRBD1
TGTGCCAGCAGCGATGAGAGGGGGCTTGCGGACATTCAGTACTTC
CASSDERGLADIQYF
>-|TRBJ1-1|TRBV18|-
TGTGCCAGCTCACCGACAGGGAACACTGAAGCTTTCTTT
CASSPTGNTEAFF
>-|TRBJ1-1|TRBV11-2|-
TGTGCCAGCAGCGTCAGGGGAAACACTGAAGCTTTCTTT
CASSVRGNTEAFF
>many|TRBJ1-5|TRBV5-8|-
TGTGCCAGCAGCCCGCGAGGAGGGATCGGGCAGCCCCAGCATTTT
CASSPRGGIGQPQHF
>-|TRBJ2-3|TRBV2|TRBD1
TGTGCCAGCAGTGGTATACAGGGGGCCTCAGATACGCAGTATTTT
CASSGIQGASDTQYF
>-|TRBJ2-7|TRBV6-6|TRBD1
TGTGCCAGCAGTTTATGGACAGGGGGCAACGAGCAGTACTTC
CASSLWTGGNEQYF
>-|TRBJ2-7|TRBV5-6|-
TGTGCCAGCAGACAAATACGGGACTTTCTCTACGAGCAGTACTTC
CASRQIRDFLYEQYF
>-|TRBJ2-6|TRBV30|-
TGTGCCTGGAGTCCTGGTGGGGCCAACGTCCTGACTTTC
CAWSPGGANVLTF
>-|TRBJ1-6|TRBV7-2|-
TGTGCCAGCAGCTTAGGCGGGGTGGGTTCACCCCTCCACTTT
CASSLGGVGSPLHF
>-|TRBJ1-6|TRBV4-2|-
TGTGCCAGCAGCGAACAAGGAGTCGGAACCAATTCACCCCTCCACTTT
CASSEQGVGTNSPLHF
>-|TRBJ2-3|TRBV24-1|-
TGTGCCACCAGTGATCCTGTATACGCCCGTCGGGGGCAAAGTACAGATACGCAGTATTTT
CATSDPVYARRGQSTDTQYF
>-|TRBJ2-7|TRBV12-3/TRBV12-4|-
TGTGCCAGCAGTCCCGGCGGGTTCTACGAGCAGTACTTC
CASSPGGFYEQYF
>-|TRBJ1-2|TRBV28|-
TGTGCCAGCAGTTTTTCCCTTAATGGCTACACCTTC
CASSFSLNGYTF
>-|TRBJ1-2|TRBV19|TRBD1
TGTGCCAGTAGTCCTCCCCAGGGGGTCTATGGCTACACCTTC
CASSPPQGVYGYTF
>-|TRBJ1-2|TRBV27|TRBD1
TGTGCCAGCAGAAGTACGGGACAGAGGCTCTATGGCTACACCTTC
CASRSTGQRLYGYTF
>-|TRBJ2-3|TRBV7-9|TRBD2
TGTGCCAGCAGCTTAGACGGAGCGGGAGTGGATACGCAGTATTTT
CASSLDGAGVDTQYF